Included here is one TCR beta chain sequence, with context. Its antigen is undetermined. The same CDR3 also results from other DNA sequences found in this sample. Blood specimens came from baseline, cycle 4 day 1, and cycle 7 day 1. This entry is derived from a study of OX40 agonist ivuxolimab in advanced cancers. Study background: Those enrolled were 80% to 85% male, with a mean age of about 66 years and ages from about 20 to 79. Anti-PD-1, anti-PD-L1 or anti-CTLA-4 therapy given earlier was allowed, and around 40% had some.

Points from the study as a whole: Researchers did not determine the expanded peripheral T cells' antigen specificity.

Here immunoSEQ multiplex PCR was the method, and the copy in TCRdb shows in-frame clones only, minus some. The top ten hold approximately 5.1% of the sample, which has around 70,000 clones, around 80% seen once. This TCR came from an adult with an advanced solid tumor such as melanoma, head and neck, liver or kidney cancer. The material was CD4+ or CD8+ T cells sorted from blood, obtained in a trial of the OX40 agonist ivuxolimab.

CDR3 DNA sequence: TGTGCCAGCAGCCGTGGACAGGGGAGGGATGGCTACACCTTC. Translated: CASSRGQGRDGYTF. The J gene is TRBJ1-2, the V gene TRBV28, with 9 bases aligning to TRBD1. Germline assignment: CDR1 MDHEN and CDR2 SYDVKM. V gave up 6 bases and J gave up 6 bases; unmatched junction bases: 8. The CDR3 loop spans 14 amino acids.